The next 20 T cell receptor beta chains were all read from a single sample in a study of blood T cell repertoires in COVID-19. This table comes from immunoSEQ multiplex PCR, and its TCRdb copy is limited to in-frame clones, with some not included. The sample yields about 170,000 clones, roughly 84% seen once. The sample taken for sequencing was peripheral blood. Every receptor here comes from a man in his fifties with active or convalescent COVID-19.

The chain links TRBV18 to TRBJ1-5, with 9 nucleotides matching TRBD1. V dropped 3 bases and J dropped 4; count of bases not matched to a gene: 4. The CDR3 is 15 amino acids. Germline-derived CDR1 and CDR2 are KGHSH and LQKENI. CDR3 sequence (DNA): TGTGCCAGCTCACCGGACAGGGGTTTAAATCAGCCCCAGCATTTT. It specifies CASSPDRGLNQPQHF.

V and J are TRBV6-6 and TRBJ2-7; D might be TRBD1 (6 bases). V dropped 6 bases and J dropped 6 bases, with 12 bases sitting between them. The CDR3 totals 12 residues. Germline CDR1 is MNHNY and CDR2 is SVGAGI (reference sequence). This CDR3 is CASSKTGTEQYF. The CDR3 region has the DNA TGTGCCAGCAGCAAAACAGGGACCGAGCAGTACTTC.

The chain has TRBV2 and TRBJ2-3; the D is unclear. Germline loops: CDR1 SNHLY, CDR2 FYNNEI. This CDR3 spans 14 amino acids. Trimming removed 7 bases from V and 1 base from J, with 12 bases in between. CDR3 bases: TGTGCCAGCATCCTAATGCACGGCACAGATACGCAGTATTTT. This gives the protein CASILMHGTDTQYF.

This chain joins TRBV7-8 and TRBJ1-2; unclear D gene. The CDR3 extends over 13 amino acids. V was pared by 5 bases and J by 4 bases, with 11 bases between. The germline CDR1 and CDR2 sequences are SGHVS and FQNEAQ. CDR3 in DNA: TGTGCCAGCAGCATTGGACTTACCTATGGCTACACCTTC. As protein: CASSIGLTYGYTF. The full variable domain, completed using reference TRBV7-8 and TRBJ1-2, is GAGVSQSPRYKVAKRGQDVALRCDPISGHVSLFWYQQALGQGPEFLTYFQNEAQLDKSGLPSDRFFAERPEGSVSTLKIQRTQQEDSAVYLCASSIGLTYGYTFGSGTRLTVV.

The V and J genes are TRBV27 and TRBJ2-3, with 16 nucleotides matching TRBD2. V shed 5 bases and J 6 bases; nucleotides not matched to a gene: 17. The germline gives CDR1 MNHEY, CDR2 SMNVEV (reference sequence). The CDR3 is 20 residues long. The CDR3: CASSLTGTSGRDPFLDTQYF. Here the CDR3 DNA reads TGTGCCAGCAGTCTCACCGGGACTAGCGGGAGGGATCCGTTTTTGGATACGCAGTATTTT.

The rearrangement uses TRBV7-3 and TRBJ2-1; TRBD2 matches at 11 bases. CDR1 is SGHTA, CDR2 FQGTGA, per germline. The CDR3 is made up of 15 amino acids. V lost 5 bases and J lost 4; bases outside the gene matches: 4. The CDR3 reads CASSTTSGSYNEQFF. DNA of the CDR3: TGTGCCAGCAGCACTACTAGCGGGAGTTACAATGAGCAGTTCTTC.

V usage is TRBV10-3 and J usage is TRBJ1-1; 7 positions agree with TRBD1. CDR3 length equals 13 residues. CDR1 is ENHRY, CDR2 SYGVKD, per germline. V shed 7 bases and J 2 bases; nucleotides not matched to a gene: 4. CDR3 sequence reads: CAIKQGLNTEAFF. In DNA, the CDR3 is TGTGCCATCAAACAGGGGCTAAACACTGAAGCTTTCTTT.

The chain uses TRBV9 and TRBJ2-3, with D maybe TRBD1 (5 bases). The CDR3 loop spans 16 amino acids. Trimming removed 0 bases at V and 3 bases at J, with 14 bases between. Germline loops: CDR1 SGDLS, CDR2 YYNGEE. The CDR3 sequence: CASSVAPGSKTDTQYF. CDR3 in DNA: TGTGCCAGCAGCGTAGCGCCAGGGTCGAAAACAGATACGCAGTATTTT.

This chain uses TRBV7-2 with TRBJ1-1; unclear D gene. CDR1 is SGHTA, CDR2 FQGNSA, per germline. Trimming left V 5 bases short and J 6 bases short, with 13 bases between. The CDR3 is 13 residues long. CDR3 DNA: TGTGCCAGCAGCCGAGGTCGGAGTTCTGAAGCTTTCTTT. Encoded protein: CASSRGRSSEAFF.

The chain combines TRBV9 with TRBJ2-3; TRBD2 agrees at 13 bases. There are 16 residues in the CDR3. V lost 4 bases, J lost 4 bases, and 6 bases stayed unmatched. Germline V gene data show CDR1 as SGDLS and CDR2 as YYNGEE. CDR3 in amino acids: CASSPRTSGGADTQYF. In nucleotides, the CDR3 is TGTGCCAGCAGCCCGCGCACTAGCGGGGGGGCAGATACGCAGTATTTT.

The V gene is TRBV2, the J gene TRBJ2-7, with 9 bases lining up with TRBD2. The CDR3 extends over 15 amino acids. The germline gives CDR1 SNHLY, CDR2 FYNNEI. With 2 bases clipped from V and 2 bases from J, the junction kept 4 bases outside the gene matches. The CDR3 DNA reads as TGTGCCAGCAGTGAAACTGGCGGGGGGGCCTACGAGCAGTACTTC. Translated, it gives CASSETGGGAYEQYF. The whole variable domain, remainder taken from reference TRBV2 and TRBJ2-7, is EPEVTQTPSHQVTQMGQEVILRCVPISNHLYFYWYRQILGQKVEFLVSFYNNEISEKSEIFDDQFSVERPDGSNFTLKIRSTKLEDSAMYFCASSETGGGAYEQYFGPGTRLTVT.

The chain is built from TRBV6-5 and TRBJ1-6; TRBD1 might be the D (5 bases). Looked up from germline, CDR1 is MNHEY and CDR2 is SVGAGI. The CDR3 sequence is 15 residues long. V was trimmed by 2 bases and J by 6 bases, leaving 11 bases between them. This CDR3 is CASSYGEGLNSPLHF. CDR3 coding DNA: TGTGCCAGCAGTTACGGGGAGGGGCTTAATTCACCCCTCCACTTT.

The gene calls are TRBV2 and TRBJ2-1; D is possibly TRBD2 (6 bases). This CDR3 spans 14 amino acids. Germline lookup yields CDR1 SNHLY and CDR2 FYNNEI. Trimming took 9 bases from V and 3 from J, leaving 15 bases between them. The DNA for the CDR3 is TGTGCCAGTGCCGAGGAGGGCGTCTACAATGAGCAGTTCTTC. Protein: CASAEEGVYNEQFF.

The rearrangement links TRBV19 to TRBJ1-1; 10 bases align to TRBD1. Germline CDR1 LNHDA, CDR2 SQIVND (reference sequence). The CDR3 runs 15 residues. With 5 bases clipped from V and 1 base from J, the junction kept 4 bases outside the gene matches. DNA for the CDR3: TGTGCCAGTAGTCCTCGGACAGGGGGGAACACTGAAGCTTTCTTT. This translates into CASSPRTGGNTEAFF.

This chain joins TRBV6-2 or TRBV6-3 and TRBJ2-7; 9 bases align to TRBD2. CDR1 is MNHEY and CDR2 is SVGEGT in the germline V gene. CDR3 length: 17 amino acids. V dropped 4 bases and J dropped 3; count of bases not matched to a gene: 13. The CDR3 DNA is TGTGCCAGCAGTTCTCCCCCCCCCGGGACTAGCTTCTACGAGCAGTACTTC. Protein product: CASSSPPPGTSFYEQYF.

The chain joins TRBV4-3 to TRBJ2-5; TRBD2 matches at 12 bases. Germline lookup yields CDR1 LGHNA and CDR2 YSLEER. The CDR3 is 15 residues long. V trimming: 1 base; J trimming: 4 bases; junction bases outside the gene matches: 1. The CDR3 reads CASSQGLAGAETQYF. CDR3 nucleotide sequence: TGCGCCAGCAGCCAAGGACTAGCGGGGGCAGAGACCCAGTACTTC.

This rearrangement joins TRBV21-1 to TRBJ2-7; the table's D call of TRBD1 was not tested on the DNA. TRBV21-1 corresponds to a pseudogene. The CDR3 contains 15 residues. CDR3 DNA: TGTGCCAGCAGCAAAGTTCTTGGCAGGGCCTACGAGCAGTACTTC. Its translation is CASSKVLGRAYEQYF.

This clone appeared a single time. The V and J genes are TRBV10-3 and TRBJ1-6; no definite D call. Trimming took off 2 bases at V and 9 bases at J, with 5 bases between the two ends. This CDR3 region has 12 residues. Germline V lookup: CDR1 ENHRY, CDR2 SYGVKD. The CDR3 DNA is TGTGCCATCAGTGAGGAGGGTTCACCCCTCCACTTT. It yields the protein CAISEEGSPLHF.

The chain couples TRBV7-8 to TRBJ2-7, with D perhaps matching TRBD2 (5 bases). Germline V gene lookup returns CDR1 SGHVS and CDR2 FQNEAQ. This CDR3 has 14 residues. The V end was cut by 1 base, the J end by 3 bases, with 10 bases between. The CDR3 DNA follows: TGTGCCAGCAGCTTAGGACTACCTCTCTACGAGCAGTACTTC. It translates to CASSLGLPLYEQYF.

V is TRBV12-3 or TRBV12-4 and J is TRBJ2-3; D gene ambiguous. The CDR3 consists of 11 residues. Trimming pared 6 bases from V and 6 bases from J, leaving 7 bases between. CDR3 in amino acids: CASSVVDTQYF. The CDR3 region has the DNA TGTGCCAGCAGCGTAGTGGATACGCAGTATTTT.